This T cell receptor beta chain was found in a study of CD8+ T cells in alopecia areata. Across the whole study: The share of scalp area affected provided the severity score for treated patients.

Specified treatment: oral pan-JAK inhibitor, 5-10 mg twice daily. cDNA serving as the sequencing template came from extracted, reverse transcribed RNA. The protocol was immunoSEQ multiplex PCR, while the TCRdb copy is restricted to in-frame clones and leaves out a portion. This sample has over 60,000 clones; roughly 50% occur once, and the top ten carry roughly 21%. Study findings and constraints: TCR sharing across patients was less clear than in mice, possibly HLA-related. Scalp samples also contribute reads from the resident alphabeta T cells found in normal skin.

About this clone: Its antigen is not identified.

The CDR3 extends over 13 amino acids. V was pared by 10 bases and J by 1 base, with 13 bases between. Germline V gene lookup returns CDR1 ENHRY and CDR2 SYGVKD. This TCR derives from a human donor with alopecia areata. The chain employs TRBV10-3 and TRBJ1-1, with D uncertain. This sample comprised CD8+ T cells sorted from blood, obtained at roughly week 38, from a patient treated with tofacitinib. The CDR3 nucleotides are TGTGCCAGCAGCCATACAGAGAACACTGAAGCTTTCTTT. Amino acids: CASSHTENTEAFF.